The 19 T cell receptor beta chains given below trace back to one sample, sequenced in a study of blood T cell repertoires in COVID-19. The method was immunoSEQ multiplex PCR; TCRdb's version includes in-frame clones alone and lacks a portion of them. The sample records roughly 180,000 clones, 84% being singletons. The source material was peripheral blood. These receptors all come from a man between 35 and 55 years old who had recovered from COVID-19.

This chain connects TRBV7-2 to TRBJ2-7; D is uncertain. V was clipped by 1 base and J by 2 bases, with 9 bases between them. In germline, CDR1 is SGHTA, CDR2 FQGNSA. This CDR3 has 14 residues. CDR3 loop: CASSLEARTYEQYF. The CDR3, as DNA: TGTGCCAGCAGCTTAGAAGCGAGAACCTACGAGCAGTACTTC.

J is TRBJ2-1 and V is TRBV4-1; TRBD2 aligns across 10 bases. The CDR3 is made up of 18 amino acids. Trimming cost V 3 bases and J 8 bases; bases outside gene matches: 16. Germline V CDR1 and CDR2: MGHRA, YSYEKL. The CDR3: CASSHHSSGRDRVDEQFF. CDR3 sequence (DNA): TGCGCCAGCAGCCATCACTCTAGCGGGAGAGACAGGGTGGATGAGCAGTTCTTC.

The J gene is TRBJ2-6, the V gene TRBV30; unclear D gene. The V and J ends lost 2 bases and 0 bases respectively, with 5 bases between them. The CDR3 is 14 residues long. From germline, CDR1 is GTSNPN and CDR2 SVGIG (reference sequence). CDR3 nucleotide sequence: TGTGCCTGGAGTCGAGACTCTGGGGCCAACGTCCTGACTTTC. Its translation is CAWSRDSGANVLTF.

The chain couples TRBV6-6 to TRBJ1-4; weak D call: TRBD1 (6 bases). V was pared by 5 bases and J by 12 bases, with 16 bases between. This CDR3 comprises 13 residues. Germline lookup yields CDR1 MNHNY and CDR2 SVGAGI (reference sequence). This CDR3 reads CASSKAGGKELFF. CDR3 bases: TGTGCCAGCAGTAAGGCGGGGGGCAAGGAACTGTTTTTT.

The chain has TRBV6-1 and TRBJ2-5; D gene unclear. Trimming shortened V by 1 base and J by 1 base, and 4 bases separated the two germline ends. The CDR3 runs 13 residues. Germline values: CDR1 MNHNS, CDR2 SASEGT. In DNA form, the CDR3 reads TGTGCCAGCAGTGAAGTATTCCAAGAGACCCAGTACTTC. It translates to CASSEVFQETQYF.

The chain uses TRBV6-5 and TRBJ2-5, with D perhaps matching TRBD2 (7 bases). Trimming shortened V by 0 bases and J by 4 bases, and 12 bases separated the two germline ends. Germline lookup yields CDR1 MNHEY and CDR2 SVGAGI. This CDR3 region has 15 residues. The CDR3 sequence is CASSYSGGLAETQYF. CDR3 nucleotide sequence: TGTGCCAGCAGTTACTCCGGGGGGCTAGCAGAGACCCAGTACTTC.

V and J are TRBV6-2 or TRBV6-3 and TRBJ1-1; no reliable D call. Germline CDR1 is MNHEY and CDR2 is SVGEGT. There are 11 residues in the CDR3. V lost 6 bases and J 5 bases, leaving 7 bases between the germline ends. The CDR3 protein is CASSGGTEAFF. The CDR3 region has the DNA TGTGCCAGCAGCGGAGGGACTGAAGCTTTCTTT.

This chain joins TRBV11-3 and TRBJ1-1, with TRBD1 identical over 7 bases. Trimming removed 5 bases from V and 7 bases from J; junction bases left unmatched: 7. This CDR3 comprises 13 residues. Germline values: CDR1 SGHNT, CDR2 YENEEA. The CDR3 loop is CASSLTHRGEAFF. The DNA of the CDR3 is TGTGCCAGCAGCCTTACGCACAGGGGTGAAGCTTTCTTT.

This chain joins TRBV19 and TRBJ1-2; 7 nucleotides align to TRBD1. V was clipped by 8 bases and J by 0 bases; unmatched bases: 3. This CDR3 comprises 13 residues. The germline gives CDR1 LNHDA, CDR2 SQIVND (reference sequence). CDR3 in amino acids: CASRDRANYGYTF. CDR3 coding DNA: TGTGCCAGTCGAGACAGGGCTAACTATGGCTACACCTTC.

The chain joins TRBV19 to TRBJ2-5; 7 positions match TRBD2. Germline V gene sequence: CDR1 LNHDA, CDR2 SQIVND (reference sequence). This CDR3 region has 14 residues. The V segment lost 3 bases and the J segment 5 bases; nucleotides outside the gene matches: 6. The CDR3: CASSIGLAEETQYF. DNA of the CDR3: TGTGCCAGTAGTATTGGTCTAGCGGAGGAGACCCAGTACTTC.

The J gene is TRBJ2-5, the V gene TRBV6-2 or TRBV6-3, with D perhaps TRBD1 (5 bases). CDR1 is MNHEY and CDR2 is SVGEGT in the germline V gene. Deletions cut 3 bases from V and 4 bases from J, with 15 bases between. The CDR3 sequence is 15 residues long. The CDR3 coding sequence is TGTGCCAGCAGTTATTCAGGGAAGAACCCAGAGACCCAGTACTTC. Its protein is CASSYSGKNPETQYF.

CDR3 protein: CASRPTPGTGVYEQYF. In DNA, the CDR3 is TGTGCCAGCAGACCTACACCCGGGACAGGAGTCTACGAGCAGTACTTC. The chain couples TRBV28 to TRBJ2-7, with 8 bases that match TRBD1. With 6 bases clipped from V and 3 bases from J, the junction kept 13 bases outside the gene matches. The CDR3 runs to 16 residues. CDR1 MDHEN and CDR2 SYDVKM come from the germline V gene.

CDR3 amino acids: CASSPMDRANTEAFF. The CDR3 nucleotides are TGTGCCAGCAGCCCCATGGACAGGGCGAACACTGAAGCTTTCTTT. This chain uses TRBV9 with TRBJ1-1, with TRBD1 identical over 8 bases. The germline V gene has CDR1 SGDLS and CDR2 YYNGEE. The CDR3 is 15 amino acids. V lost 4 bases to trimming and J lost 1 base; unmatched junction nucleotides: 6.

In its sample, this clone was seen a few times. The CDR3 coding sequence is TGTGCCAGCTCACCGAGGCAGGGCGCTATAACCTACGAGCAGTACTTC. The encoded protein is CASSPRQGAITYEQYF. V is TRBV18 and J is TRBJ2-7; a possible D gene is TRBD1 (5 bases). Trimming shortened V by 3 bases and J by 2 bases, and 17 bases separated the two germline ends. CDR1 and CDR2 (germline): KGHSH, LQKENI. This CDR3 has 16 amino acids.

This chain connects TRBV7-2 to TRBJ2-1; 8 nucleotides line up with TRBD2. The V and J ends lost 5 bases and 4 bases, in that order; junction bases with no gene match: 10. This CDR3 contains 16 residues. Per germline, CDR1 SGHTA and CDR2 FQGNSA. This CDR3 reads CASSAPGLETYNEQFF. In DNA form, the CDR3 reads TGTGCCAGCAGCGCCCCGGGACTAGAGACATACAATGAGCAGTTCTTC.

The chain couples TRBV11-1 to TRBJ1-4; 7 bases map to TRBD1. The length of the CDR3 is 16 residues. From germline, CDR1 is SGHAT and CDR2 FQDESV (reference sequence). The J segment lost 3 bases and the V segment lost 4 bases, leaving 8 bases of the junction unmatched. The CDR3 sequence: CASSSPPQGANEKLFF. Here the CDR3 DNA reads TGTGCCAGCAGCTCGCCCCCCCAGGGGGCTAATGAAAAACTGTTTTTT.

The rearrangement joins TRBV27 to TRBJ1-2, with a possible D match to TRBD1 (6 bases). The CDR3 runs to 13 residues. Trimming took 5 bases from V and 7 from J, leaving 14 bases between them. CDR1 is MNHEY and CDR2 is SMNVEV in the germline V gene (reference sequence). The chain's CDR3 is CASSPTGSGGYTF. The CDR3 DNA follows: TGTGCCAGCAGTCCGACAGGCTCCGGTGGCTACACCTTC.

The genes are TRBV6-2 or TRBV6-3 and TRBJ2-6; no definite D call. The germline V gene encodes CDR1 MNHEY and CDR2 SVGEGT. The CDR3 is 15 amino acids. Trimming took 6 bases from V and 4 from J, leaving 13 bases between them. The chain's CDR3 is CASSPRSSGANVLTF. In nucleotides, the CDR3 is TGTGCCAGCAGCCCAAGGAGTTCAGGGGCCAACGTCCTGACTTTC.

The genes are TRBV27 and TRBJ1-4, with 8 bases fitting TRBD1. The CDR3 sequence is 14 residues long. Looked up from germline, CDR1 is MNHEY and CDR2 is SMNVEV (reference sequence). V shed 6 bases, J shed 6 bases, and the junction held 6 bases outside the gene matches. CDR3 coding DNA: TGTGCCAGCAGCCTTACAGGGGGGGATGAAAAACTGTTTTTT. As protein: CASSLTGGDEKLFF.